A selection of T cell receptor beta chains follows, all from one sample in a study of blood T cell repertoires in COVID-19. Measured with immunoSEQ multiplex PCR; TCRdb has only the in-frame clones, and not every one. The sample shows some 200,000 clones, more than 75% of them seen only once. Sequenced sample: peripheral blood. These receptors all come from a man in his forties with active or convalescent COVID-19. The conserved cysteine and the conserved F or W are not part of the CDR3 here. D genes are given only for firm matches.

D	V	length	J	CDR3
TRBD1	TRBV30	12	TRBJ2-3	AWTAGTGSDTQY
NA	TRBV28	12	TRBJ2-7	ASSPYRDSYEQY
NA	TRBV24-1	9	TRBJ1-2	ATSDQYGYT
NA	TRBV9	11	TRBJ1-2	ASSVEYGSGYT
NA	TRBV29-1	11	TRBJ2-7	SVVASSTYEQY
TRBD2	TRBV27	11	TRBJ2-5	ASISSGGHAQY
NA	TRBV7-9	14	TRBJ2-7	ASSLTHRIDSYEQY
TRBD2	TRBV13	13	TRBJ2-7	ASSLAAGGRDEQY
TRBD1	TRBV19	14	TRBJ1-2	ASSITGGKANYGYT
TRBD1	TRBV6-5	11	TRBJ1-6	ASGDRPHSPLH
TRBD1	TRBV5-1	12	TRBJ1-2	ASSLGQGHYGYT
TRBD2	TRBV4-1	16	TRBJ2-6	ASSHPGGWLSGANVLT
NA	TRBV18	12	TRBJ1-2	ASSIGDLNYGYT
TRBD1	TRBV15	11	TRBJ2-7	ATSTGQGYEQY
NA	TRBV6-5	12	TRBJ1-2	ASSASAGGYGYT
NA	TRBV2	11	TRBJ1-2	ASSEFVYMGYT
NA	TRBV29-1	15	TRBJ1-2	SVEDEALRSGDDGYT
TRBD1	TRBV19	12	TRBJ1-4	ASRATGDNEKLF
NA	TRBV5-1	14	TRBJ1-4	ASSLASGVGDEKLF
NA	TRBV5-6	11	TRBJ1-2	ASSRSGPYGYT
NA	TRBV7-9	13	TRBJ1-2	ASSLGGGGGYGYT
TRBD1	TRBV20-1	11	TRBJ1-1	SASRDRDTEAF
TRBD1	TRBV18	14	TRBJ2-7	ASSGDRDRSIHEQY
TRBD1	TRBV2	15	TRBJ2-2	ASSTPGQGTNTGELF
NA	TRBV18	11	TRBJ2-7	ASSRDRQYEQY
NA	TRBV7-8	12	TRBJ1-1	ASSLVGGNTEAF
TRBD1	TRBV6-1	16	TRBJ2-7	ASSEAGIGTGSTYEQY